This T cell receptor beta chain was observed in a study of T cell responses to AZD1222 COVID-19 vaccine. The sample holds one count of this clone. Its antigen is unidentified. Germline lookup yields CDR1 MNHEY and CDR2 SVGEGT. With V trimmed by 4 bases and J by 5 bases, 9 bases remained unmatched. The CDR3 is 15 residues long. Clones were read by immunoSEQ multiplex PCR, and TCRdb kept only the in-frame ones, dropping some. The repertoire holds roughly 270,000 clones, with roughly 93% as singletons. Study-wide points: CD4 TCRs linked to vaccination spanned spike, dominating at 160-218 and 743-854.

The sequence was collected from an adult who received the AZD1222 COVID-19 vaccine. The genes are TRBV6-2 or TRBV6-3 and TRBJ2-7; the match to TRBD1 covers 9 bases. This sample comprised peripheral blood, obtained 28 days after the second AZD1222 dose. CDR3 DNA: TGTGCCAGCAGTTTCCCGGGACAGGGAGGCCACGAGCAGTACTTC. Translated: CASSFPGQGGHEQYF.